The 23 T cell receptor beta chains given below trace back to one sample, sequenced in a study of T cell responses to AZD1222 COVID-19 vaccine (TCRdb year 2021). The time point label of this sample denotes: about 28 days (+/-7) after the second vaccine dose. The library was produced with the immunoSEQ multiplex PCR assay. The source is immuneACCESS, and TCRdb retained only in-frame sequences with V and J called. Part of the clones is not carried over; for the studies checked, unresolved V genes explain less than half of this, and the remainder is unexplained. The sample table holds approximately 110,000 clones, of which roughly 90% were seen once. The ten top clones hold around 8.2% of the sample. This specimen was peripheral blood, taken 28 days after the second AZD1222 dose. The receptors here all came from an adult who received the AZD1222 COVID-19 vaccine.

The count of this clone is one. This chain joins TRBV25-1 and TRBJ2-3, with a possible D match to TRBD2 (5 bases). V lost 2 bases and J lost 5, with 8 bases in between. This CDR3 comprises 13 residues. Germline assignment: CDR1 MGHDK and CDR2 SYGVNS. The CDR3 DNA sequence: TGTGCCAGCAGTGAACCAGGACTAGATACGCAGTATTTT. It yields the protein CASSEPGLDTQYF.

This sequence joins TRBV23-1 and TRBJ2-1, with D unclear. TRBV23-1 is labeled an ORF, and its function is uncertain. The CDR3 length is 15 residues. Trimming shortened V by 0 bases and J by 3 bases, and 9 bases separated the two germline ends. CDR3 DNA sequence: TGCGCCAGCAGTCAATCGCAGCTTTTCTACAATGAGCAGTTCTTC. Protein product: CASSQSQLFYNEQFF.

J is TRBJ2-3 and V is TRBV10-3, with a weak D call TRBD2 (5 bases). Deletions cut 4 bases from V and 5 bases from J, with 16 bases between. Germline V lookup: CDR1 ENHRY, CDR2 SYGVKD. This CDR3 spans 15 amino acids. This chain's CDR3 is CAISVGVGSLDTQYF. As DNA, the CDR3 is TGTGCCATCAGTGTCGGGGTGGGCAGCCTAGATACGCAGTATTTT.

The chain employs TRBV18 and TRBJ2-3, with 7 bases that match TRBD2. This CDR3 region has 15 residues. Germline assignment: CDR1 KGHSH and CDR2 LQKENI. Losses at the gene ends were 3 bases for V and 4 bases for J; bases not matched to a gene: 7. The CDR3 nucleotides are TGTGCCAGCTCACCTGGGGGGGATCCCGCAGATACGCAGTATTTT. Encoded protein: CASSPGGDPADTQYF.

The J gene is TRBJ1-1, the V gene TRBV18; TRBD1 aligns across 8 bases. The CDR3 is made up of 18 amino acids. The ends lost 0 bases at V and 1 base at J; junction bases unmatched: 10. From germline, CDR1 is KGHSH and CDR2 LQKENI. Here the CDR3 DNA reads TGTGCCAGCTCACCACCGGGTTTGGCAGGGGGCTGGAACACTGAAGCTTTCTTT. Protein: CASSPPGLAGGWNTEAFF.

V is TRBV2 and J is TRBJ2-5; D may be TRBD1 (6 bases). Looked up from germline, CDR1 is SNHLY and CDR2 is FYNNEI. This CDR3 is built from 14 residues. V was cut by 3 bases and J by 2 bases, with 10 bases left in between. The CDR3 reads CASSDGTRQETQYF. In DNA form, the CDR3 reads TGTGCCAGCAGTGACGGGACACGACAAGAGACCCAGTACTTC.

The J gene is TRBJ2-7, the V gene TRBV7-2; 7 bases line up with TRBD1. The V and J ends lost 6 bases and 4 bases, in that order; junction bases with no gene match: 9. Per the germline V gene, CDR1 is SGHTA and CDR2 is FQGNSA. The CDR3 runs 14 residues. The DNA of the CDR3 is TGTGCCAGCAGTCAAGAGAGGGGGCGATACGAGCAGTACTTC. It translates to CASSQERGRYEQYF.

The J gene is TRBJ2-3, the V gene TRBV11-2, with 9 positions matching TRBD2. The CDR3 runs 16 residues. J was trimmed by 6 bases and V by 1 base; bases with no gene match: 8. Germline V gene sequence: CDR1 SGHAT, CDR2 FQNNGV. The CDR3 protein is CASSLAAGGDQDTQYF. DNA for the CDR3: TGTGCCAGCAGCTTAGCGGCGGGGGGGGACCAGGATACGCAGTATTTT.

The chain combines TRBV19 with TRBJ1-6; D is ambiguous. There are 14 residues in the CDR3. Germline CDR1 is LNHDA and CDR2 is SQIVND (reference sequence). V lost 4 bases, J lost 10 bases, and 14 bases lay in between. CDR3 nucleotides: TGTGCCAGTAGTACTCTGGGATCACGGTCACCCCTCCACTTT. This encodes CASSTLGSRSPLHF.

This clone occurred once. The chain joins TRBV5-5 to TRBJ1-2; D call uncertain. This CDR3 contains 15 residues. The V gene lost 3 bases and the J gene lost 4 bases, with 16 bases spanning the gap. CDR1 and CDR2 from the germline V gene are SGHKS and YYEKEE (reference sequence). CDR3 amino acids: CASSSNRIKGYGYTF. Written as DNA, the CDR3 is TGTGCCAGCAGCTCCAACCGTATAAAGGGCTATGGCTACACCTTC.

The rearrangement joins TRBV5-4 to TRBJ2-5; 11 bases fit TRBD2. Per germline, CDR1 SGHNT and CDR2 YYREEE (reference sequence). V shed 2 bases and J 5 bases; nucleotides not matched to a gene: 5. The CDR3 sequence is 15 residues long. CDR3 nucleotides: TGTGCCAGCAGCTTTAGCGGGGGGGGAAGGGAGACCCAGTACTTC. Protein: CASSFSGGGRETQYF. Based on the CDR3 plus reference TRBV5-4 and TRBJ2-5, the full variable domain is ETGVTQSPTHLIKTRGQQVTLRCSSQSGHNTVSWYQQALGQGPQFIFQYYREEENGRGNFPPRFSGLQFPNYSSELNVNALELDDSALYLCASSFSGGGRETQYFGPGTRLLVL.

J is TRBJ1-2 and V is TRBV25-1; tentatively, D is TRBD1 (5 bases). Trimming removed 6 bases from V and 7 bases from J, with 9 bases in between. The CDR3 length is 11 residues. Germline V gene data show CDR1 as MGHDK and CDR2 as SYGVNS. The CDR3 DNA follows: TGTGCCAGCAGCCGCCAGGGTGGCTACACCTTC. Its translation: CASSRQGGYTF.

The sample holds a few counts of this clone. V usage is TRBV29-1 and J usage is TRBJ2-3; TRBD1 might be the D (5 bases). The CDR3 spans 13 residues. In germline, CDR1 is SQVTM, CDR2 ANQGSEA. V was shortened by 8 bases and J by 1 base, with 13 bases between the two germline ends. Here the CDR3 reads CSPKQAGTDTQYF. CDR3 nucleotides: TGCAGCCCCAAACAGGCGGGCACAGATACGCAGTATTTT.

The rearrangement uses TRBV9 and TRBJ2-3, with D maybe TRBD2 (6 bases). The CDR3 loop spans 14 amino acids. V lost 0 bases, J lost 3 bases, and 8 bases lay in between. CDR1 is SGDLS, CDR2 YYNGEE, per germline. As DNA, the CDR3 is TGTGCCAGCAGCGTAGCGGGAGTGACAGATACGCAGTATTTT. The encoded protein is CASSVAGVTDTQYF.

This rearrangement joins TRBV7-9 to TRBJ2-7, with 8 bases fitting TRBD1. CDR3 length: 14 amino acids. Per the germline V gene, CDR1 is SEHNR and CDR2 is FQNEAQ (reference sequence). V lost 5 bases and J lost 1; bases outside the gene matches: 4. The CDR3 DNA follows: TGTGCCAGCAGCCCCGGGACAGGTTCCTACGAGCAGTACTTC. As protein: CASSPGTGSYEQYF.

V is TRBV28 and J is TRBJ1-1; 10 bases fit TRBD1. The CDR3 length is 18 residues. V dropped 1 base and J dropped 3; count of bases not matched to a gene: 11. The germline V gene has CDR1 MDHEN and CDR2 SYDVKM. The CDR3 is CASSLSGFSGTGDTEAFF. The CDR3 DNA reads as TGTGCCAGCAGTTTATCTGGTTTTTCGGGGACAGGGGACACTGAAGCTTTCTTT.

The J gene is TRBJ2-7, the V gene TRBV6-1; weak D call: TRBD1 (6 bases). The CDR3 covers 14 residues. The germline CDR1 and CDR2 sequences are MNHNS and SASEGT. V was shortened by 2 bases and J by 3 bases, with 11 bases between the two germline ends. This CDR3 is CASSESQGSYEQYF. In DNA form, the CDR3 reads TGTGCCAGCAGTGAAAGCCAGGGGAGCTACGAGCAGTACTTC.

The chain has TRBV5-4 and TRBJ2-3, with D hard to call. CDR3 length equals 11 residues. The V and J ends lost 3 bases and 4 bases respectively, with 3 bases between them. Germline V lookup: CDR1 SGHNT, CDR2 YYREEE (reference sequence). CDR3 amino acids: CASSSSDTQYF. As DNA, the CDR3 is TGTGCCAGCAGCTCCTCAGATACGCAGTATTTT.

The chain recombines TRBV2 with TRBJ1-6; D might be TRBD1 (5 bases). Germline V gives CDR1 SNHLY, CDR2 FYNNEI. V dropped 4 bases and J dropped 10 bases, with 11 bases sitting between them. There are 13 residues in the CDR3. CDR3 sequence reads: CASSGREGSPLHF. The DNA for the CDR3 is TGTGCCAGCAGTGGCAGGGAAGGATCACCCCTCCACTTT.

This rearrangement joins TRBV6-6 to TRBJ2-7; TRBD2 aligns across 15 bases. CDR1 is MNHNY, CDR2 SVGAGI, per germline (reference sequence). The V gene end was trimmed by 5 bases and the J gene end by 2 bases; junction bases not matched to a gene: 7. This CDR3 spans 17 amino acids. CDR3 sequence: CASSPGLAGGEPYEQYF. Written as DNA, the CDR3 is TGTGCCAGCAGTCCCGGACTAGCGGGAGGGGAACCCTACGAGCAGTACTTC.

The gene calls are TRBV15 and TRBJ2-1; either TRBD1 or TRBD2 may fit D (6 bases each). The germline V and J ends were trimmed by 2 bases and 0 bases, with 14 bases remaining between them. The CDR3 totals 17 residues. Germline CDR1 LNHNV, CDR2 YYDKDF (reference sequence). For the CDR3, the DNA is TGTGCCACCAGCAGAATCAGCGGAGGGGGCTCCTACAATGAGCAGTTCTTC. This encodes CATSRISGGGSYNEQFF.

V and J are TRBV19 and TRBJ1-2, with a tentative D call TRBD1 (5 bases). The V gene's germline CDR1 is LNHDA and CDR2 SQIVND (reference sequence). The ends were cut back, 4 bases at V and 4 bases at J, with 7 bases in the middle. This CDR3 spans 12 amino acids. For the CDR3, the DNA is TGTGCCAGTAGTAGGGGCCCCTATGGCTACACCTTC. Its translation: CASSRGPYGYTF.

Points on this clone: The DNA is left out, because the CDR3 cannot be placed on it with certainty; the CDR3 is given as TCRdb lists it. This CDR3 reads CASKTGVTFGELFF. The V gene is TRBV5-1, the J gene TRBJ2-2; TRBD1 is the table's D call and was not checked against the DNA. CDR1 SGHRS and CDR2 YFSETQ come from the germline V gene. The CDR3 adds up to 14 amino acids, both ends counted.